This T cell receptor (beta chain) was sequenced during a study of regulatory dendritic cells for organ transplantation (dated by TCRdb to between 2016 and 2019). The study in broad terms: The TCRbeta repertoires of sorted naive and memory CD4+ and CD8+ T cells were sequenced before and after allostimulation with regulatory or mature dendritic cells. Here is what the overall study found, with its caveats: Only two subjects were sequenced, and the authors noted considerable between-individual heterogeneity in the alloreactive memory CD8+ T cell pool. The repertoires of naive CD4+ and CD8+ T cells were highly diverse, while memory cell repertoires were less diverse, with memory CD8+ cells being the most oligoclonal. Among the resting subsets, the most alloreactive TCR clonotypes were found in memory CD8+ T cells. Allostimulation expanded memory CD8+ clones in both subjects, but regulatory dendritic cells appeared to induce more limited expansion than mature dendritic cells.

Naive T cells were sorted as CD45RA+ and memory T cells as CD45RO+ CD4+ or CD8+ cells by FACS. A couple of healthy control subjects provided the T cells used for TCR sequencing. For the mixed lymphocyte reactions, sorted T cell subsets left unstimulated acted as baseline controls. The Qiagen DNeasy Blood & Tissue Kit was used to extract genomic DNA. Relative to germline, V is 7 bases shorter and J is 0 bases shorter, with 13 bases between their ends. The CDR3 sequence holds 14 residues, the cysteine and phenylalanine included. Only the CDR3 part of the read is kept: 42 bases, read in frame from the first base. CDR1 SGHKS and CDR2 YYEKEE were looked up in the germline V gene (reference sequence). Details on this clone: This receptor's antigen is unknown. No much larger clonotype is one base removed from it; base qualities were not supplied.

TCRbeta CDR3 regions were amplified by multiplexed two-step PCR using Vbeta-specific forward primers and Jbeta-specific reverse primers. TCRbeta libraries were sequenced on an Illumina instrument through the immunoSEQ service. For the original study's pipeline: V, D and J genes were assigned using IMGT annotation, and counts were corrected for multiplex PCR bias using synthetic CDR3 analogues. In the immunoSEQ Analyzer, repertoire clonality was calculated as one minus the normalized Shannon entropy. Whether a clone counted as expanded was decided by Fisher's exact test with Benjamini-Hochberg false discovery rate control and a two-tailed cutoff of P<0.01. Drawn from immuneACCESS, this table holds only the in-frame rearrangements with V and J called that TCRdb kept. Clones are partly lost; checked studies trace under half to an unresolved V gene and leave the rest unexplained. Clonal size and the V and J genes are those of that table, whereas D and trimming came from the DNA. The table for this sample lists nearly 30,000 clones; 75% to 80% of them were counted only once. The ten largest clones add up to about 2% of the sample.

The sequenced sample was memory CD4+ T cells from blood. The cell subset or site label for this specimen denotes: CD45RO+ memory T cells. The TCR sequence derives from a human donor in good health. The rearrangement joined TRBV5-5 to TRBJ1-1; too little of a D gene remains to name it. The bases are TGTGCCAGCCTACGGCAGAACATGAACACTGAAGCTTTCTTT. The encoded protein is CASLRQNMNTEAFF. Extended through the reference TRBV5-5 and TRBJ1-1 proteins, this CDR3 yields the full variable domain: DAGVTQSPTHLIKTRGQQVTLRCSPISGHKSVSWYQQVLGQGPQFIFQYYEKEERGRGNFPDRFSARQFPNYSSELNVNALLLGDSALYLCASLRQNMNTEAFFGQGTRLTVV.